A selection of T cell receptor beta chains follows, all from one sample in a study of T cells in localized non-small cell lung cancer. Sequencing used immunoSEQ multiplex PCR; TCRdb keeps in-frame clones, though not all of them. The repertoire consists of under 2,500 clones, with 24% occurring once and the leading ten covering 13% to 15%. The input for sequencing was normal lung tissue next to the tumor, taken before any cancer treatment. The receptors stem from a male donor older than 55 with stage I lung adenocarcinoma. Each CDR3 is given with its conserved first and last residue. D genes are given only for firm matches. Only part of the rows carry a size: once, few, many, or a class if the clone is expanded.

size	D	V	J	CDR3	DNA
few	TRBD1	TRBV30	TRBJ2-5	CAWSVVGRGKETQYF	TGTGCCTGGAGTGTCGTGGGCAGGGGGAAGGAGACCCAGTACTTC
once	TRBD1	TRBV19	TRBJ2-7	CASSPDRGYEQYF	TGTGCCAGTAGTCCAGACAGGGGATACGAGCAGTACTTC
NA	TRBD1	TRBV30	TRBJ1-1	CAWDWDSRTEAFF	TGTGCCTGGGATTGGGACAGCCGCACTGAAGCTTTCTTT
NA	NA	TRBV19	TRBJ1-3	CASSIAGTGNTIYF	TGTGCCAGTAGTATAGCGGGAACTGGAAACACCATATATTTT
few	TRBD1	TRBV6-8	TRBJ1-1	CASSSGGTEAFF	TGTGCCAGCAGTTCAGGGGGAACTGAAGCTTTCTTT
NA	NA	TRBV19	TRBJ2-2	CASRASRRLQNTGELFF	TGTGCCAGTAGAGCAAGCAGGCGGCTCCAGAACACCGGGGAGCTGTTTTTT
once	NA	TRBV25-1	TRBJ1-2	CASSQIGAAANYGYTF	TGTGCCAGCAGCCAGATAGGGGCTGCAGCTAACTATGGCTACACCTTC
NA	NA	TRBV6-8	TRBJ1-4	CASSYSRGGANEKLFF	TGTGCCAGCAGTTACTCGAGGGGGGGAGCTAATGAAAAACTGTTTTTT
few	TRBD2	TRBV7-6	TRBJ2-7	CASSPVRGGLSEQYF	TGTGCCAGCAGCCCCGTACGGGGGGGGCTCTCCGAGCAGTACTTC
few	TRBD1	TRBV11-3	TRBJ2-3	CASSFRTGSADTQYF	TGTGCCAGCAGCTTTCGGACAGGGAGTGCAGATACGCAGTATTTT
few	NA	TRBV6-8	TRBJ1-5	CASTTPSNQPQHF	TGTGCCAGCACGACACCTAGCAATCAGCCCCAGCATTTT
NA	NA	TRBV6-8	TRBJ1-1	CASKWGVDTEAFF	TGTGCCAGCAAATGGGGTGTGGACACTGAAGCTTTCTTT
NA	NA	TRBV28	TRBJ1-2	CASSLELNPGGYTF	TGTGCCAGCAGTCTCGAACTGAACCCAGGTGGCTACACCTTC
NA	NA	TRBV11-1	TRBJ1-6	CASSSDRTLSPLHF	TGTGCCAGCAGCTCCGACAGGACGTTATCACCCCTCCACTTT
few	NA	TRBV14	TRBJ1-2	CASSQDWGDDYTF	TGTGCCAGCAGCCAAGATTGGGGAGATGACTACACCTTC
few	TRBD2	TRBV11-3	TRBJ2-1	CASSLRGGGYNEQFF	TGTGCCAGCAGCTTAAGGGGCGGGGGATACAATGAGCAGTTCTTC
NA	NA	TRBV9	TRBJ1-4	CASSSAGEKLFF	TGTGCCAGCAGCTCGGCCGGGGAAAAACTGTTTTTT
few	TRBD1	TRBV19	TRBJ1-2	CASTPDRIYGYTF	TGTGCCAGTACCCCGGACAGGATTTATGGCTACACCTTC
NA	NA	TRBV18	TRBJ2-7	CASSGMTDSEARYEQYF	TGTGCCAGCTCAGGTATGACCGACAGCGAGGCGCGCTACGAGCAGTACTTC
once	NA	TRBV10-2	TRBJ2-2	CASSGFMGLDTGELFF	TGCGCCAGCAGTGGGTTTATGGGGCTGGACACCGGGGAGCTGTTTTTT
NA	NA	TRBV19	TRBJ2-3	CATRQSSDTQYF	TGTGCCACCCGACAGTCATCAGATACGCAGTATTTT
few	NA	TRBV18	TRBJ2-1	CASSLNGGQYNEQFF	TGTGCCAGCTCGCTAAACGGGGGGCAGTACAATGAGCAGTTCTTC
few	TRBD1	TRBV11-3	TRBJ2-1	CASSYRDRVLNEQFF	TGTGCCAGCAGCTACCGGGACAGGGTGTTGAATGAGCAGTTCTTC
NA	TRBD1	TRBV29-1	TRBJ1-3	CSGTGTGGFGNTIYF	TGCAGCGGGACCGGGACAGGGGGCTTCGGAAACACCATATATTTT
medium-sized	NA	TRBV11-3	TRBJ1-3	CASSFAAGGLGNTIYF	TGTGCCAGCAGTTTCGCCGCCGGGGGACTCGGAAACACCATATATTTT
NA	TRBD1	TRBV18	TRBJ1-1	CASSLSGTQGSENTEAFF	TGTGCCAGCTCCCTTTCGGGGACACAGGGGTCGGAGAACACTGAAGCTTTCTTT
large	TRBD1	TRBV19	TRBJ1-1	CASRQTGGRGIEAFF	TGTGCCAGTAGACAAACAGGGGGACGGGGTATAGAAGCTTTCTTT
few	TRBD1	TRBV12-5	TRBJ2-5	CASCRGKEPQYF	TGTGCCAGCTGCAGGGGGAAGGAGCCCCAGTACTTC
NA	NA	TRBV9	TRBJ2-7	CASSDSGRYEQYF	TGTGCCAGCAGTGATTCAGGGAGGTACGAGCAGTACTTC
few	NA	TRBV6-8	TRBJ2-7	CASSPLRGNYEQYF	TGTGCCAGCAGTCCCCTGCGGGGAAACTACGAGCAGTACTTC
NA	NA	TRBV11-3	TRBJ2-7	CASSFAAGQYEQYF	TGTGCCAGCAGCTTTGCGGCAGGGCAGTACGAGCAGTACTTC
once	TRBD1	TRBV28	TRBJ1-1	CASSSPWTGRSVPEAFF	TGTGCCAGCAGTTCTCCGTGGACAGGGAGATCGGTACCTGAAGCTTTCTTT
few	NA	TRBV11-3	TRBJ1-2	CASSLTSGGTEYGYTF	TGTGCCAGCAGCTTAACCTCTGGCGGGACGGAGTATGGCTACACCTTC
few	NA	TRBV11-3	TRBJ2-1	CASSSSGGSYNEQFF	TGTGCCAGCAGCTCTAGTGGGGGATCCTACAATGAGCAGTTCTTC
few	NA	TRBV1	TRBJ2-7	CASSHQGTGGYEQYF	TGCGCCAGCAGCCACCAGGGGACAGGGGGCTACGAGCAGTACTTC
few	NA	TRBV11-3	TRBJ1-5	CASSSTGWENQPQHF	TGTGCCAGCAGCTCAACAGGGTGGGAGAATCAGCCCCAGCATTTT
NA	NA	TRBV28	TRBJ1-3	CAVTHYYSGNTIYF	TGTGCCGTCACCCACTATTACTCTGGAAACACCATATATTTT
medium-sized	NA	TRBV11-3	TRBJ1-6	CASSLRGGGSNSPLHF	TGTGCCAGCAGCTTAAGGGGCGGGGGCAGCAATTCACCCCTCCACTTT
NA	NA	TRBV29-1	TRBJ1-5	CSVEDFGSRRNQPQHF	TGCAGCGTTGAAGATTTTGGGAGCCGCCGAAATCAGCCCCAGCATTTT
NA	NA	TRBV30	TRBJ1-1	CAWSPYTEAFF	TGTGCCTGGAGTCCGTACACTGAAGCTTTCTTT
medium-sized	NA	TRBV6-8	TRBJ1-1	CASSLSVNTEAFF	TGTGCCAGCAGTTTGTCCGTGAACACTGAAGCTTTCTTT
medium-sized	NA	TRBV7-2	TRBJ1-1	CASSLSGDTEAFF	TGTGCCAGCAGCCTTAGTGGGGACACTGAAGCTTTCTTT
NA	TRBD1	TRBV6-8	TRBJ1-1	CASLRDSATEAFF	TGTGCCAGCCTCCGGGACAGCGCTACTGAAGCTTTCTTT
NA	TRBD1	TRBV6-8	TRBJ2-1	CASTPTGDYNEQFF	TGTGCCAGCACCCCGACAGGGGACTACAATGAGCAGTTCTTC
NA	TRBD1	TRBV5-1	TRBJ1-4	CASSLGTGAEEKLFF	TGCGCCAGCAGCTTGGGGACAGGGGCCGAAGAAAAACTGTTTTTT
NA	NA	TRBV11-3	TRBJ1-1	CASSRETQRSEAFF	TGTGCCAGCAGCCGAGAGACCCAGCGCTCTGAAGCTTTCTTT
NA	TRBD2	TRBV29-1	TRBJ2-1	CSVEMALAGWSEQFF	TGCAGCGTTGAAATGGCTCTAGCGGGGTGGAGTGAGCAGTTCTTC
NA	NA	TRBV28	TRBJ1-5	CASSLSPFLGEDQPQHF	TGTGCCAGCAGTTTATCTCCATTTTTGGGGGAGGATCAGCCCCAGCATTTT
NA	NA	TRBV19	TRBJ1-1	CASSMGMVEAFF	TGTGCCAGTAGTATGGGTATGGTTGAAGCTTTCTTT
NA	TRBD1	TRBV11-3	TRBJ2-2	CASSLGQGGPGELFF	TGTGCCAGCAGCTTAGGACAGGGGGGACCCGGGGAGCTGTTTTTT
NA	NA	TRBV7-2	TRBJ1-1	CASSFVPETEAFF	TGTGCCAGCAGCTTTGTACCGGAGACTGAAGCTTTCTTT
few	NA	TRBV6-8	TRBJ1-4	CASSDLYVATNEKLFF	TGTGCCAGCAGTGATCTCTACGTAGCAACTAATGAAAAACTGTTTTTT
NA	NA	TRBV10-3	TRBJ1-2	CAISESGWAFPNYGYTF	TGTGCCATCAGTGAGTCAGGATGGGCCTTTCCTAACTATGGCTACACCTTC
medium-sized	NA	TRBV6-8	TRBJ1-2	CASTSTRLEYGYTF	TGTGCCAGCACCTCAACGCGGCTGGAGTATGGCTACACCTTC
NA	NA	TRBV11-3	TRBJ1-5	CASSLGGPGGQGNQPQHF	TGTGCCAGCAGCTTAGGTGGCCCCGGGGGGCAGGGGAATCAGCCCCAGCATTTT
large	TRBD1	TRBV6-8	TRBJ2-2	CAISADRSYTGELFF	TGTGCCATCAGCGCGGACAGGAGTTACACCGGGGAGCTGTTTTTT